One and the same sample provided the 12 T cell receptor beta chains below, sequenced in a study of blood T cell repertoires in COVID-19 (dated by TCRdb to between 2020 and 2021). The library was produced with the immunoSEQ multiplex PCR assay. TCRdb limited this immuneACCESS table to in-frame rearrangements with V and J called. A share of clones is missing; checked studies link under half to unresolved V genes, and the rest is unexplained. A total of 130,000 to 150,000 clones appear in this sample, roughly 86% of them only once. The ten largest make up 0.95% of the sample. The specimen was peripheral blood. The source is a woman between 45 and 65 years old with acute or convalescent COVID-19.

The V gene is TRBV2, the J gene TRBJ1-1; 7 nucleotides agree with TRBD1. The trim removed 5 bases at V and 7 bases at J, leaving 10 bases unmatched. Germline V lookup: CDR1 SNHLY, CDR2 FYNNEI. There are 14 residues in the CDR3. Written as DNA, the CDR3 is TGTGCCAGCAGTCCCCGGACAGGCCAACTTGAAGCTTTCTTT. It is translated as CASSPRTGQLEAFF.

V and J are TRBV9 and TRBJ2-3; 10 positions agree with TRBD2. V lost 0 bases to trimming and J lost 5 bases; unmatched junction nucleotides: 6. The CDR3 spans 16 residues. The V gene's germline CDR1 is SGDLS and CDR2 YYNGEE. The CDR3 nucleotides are TGTGCCAGCAGCGTAGAAGCGGGGGGGCCTGGAGATACGCAGTATTTT. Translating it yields CASSVEAGGPGDTQYF.

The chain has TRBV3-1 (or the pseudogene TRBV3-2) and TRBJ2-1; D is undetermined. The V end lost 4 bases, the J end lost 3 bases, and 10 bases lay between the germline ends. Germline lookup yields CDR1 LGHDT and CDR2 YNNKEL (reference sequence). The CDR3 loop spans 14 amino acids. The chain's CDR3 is CASSRQANYNEQFF. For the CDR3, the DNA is TGTGCCAGCAGCCGCCAGGCTAACTACAATGAGCAGTTCTTC.

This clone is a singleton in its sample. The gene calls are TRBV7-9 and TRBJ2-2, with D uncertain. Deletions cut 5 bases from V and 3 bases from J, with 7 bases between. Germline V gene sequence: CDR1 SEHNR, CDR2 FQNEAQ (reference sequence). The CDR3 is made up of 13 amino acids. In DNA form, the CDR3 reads TGTGCCAGCAGCCCCCGGGACACCGGGGAGCTGTTTTTT. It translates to CASSPRDTGELFF.

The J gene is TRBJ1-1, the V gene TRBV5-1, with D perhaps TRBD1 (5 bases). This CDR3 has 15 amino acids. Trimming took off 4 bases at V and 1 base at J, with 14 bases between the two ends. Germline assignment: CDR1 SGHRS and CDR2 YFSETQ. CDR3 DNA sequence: TGCGCCAGCAGCCCAGGGCAGGGTAGGAACACTGAAGCTTTCTTT. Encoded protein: CASSPGQGRNTEAFF.

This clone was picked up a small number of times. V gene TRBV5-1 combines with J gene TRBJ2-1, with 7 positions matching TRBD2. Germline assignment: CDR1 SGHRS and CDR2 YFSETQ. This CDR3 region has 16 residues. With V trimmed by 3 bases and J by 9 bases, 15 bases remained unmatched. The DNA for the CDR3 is TGCGCCAGCAGCTCCCCAGCGGGGACTACCGTGGGTGAGCAGTTCTTC. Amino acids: CASSSPAGTTVGEQFF.

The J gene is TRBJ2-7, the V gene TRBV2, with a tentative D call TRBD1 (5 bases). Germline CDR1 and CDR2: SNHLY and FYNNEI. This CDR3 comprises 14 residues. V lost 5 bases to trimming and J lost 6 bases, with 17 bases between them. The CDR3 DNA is TGTGCCAGCAGTCAGGGAATAGTTGCCGTCGAGCAGTACTTC. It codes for CASSQGIVAVEQYF.

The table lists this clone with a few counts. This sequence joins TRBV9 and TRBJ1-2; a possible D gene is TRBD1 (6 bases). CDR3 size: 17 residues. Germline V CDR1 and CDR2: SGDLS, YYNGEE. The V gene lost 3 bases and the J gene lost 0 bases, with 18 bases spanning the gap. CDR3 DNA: TGTGCCAGCAGCGGGTTGAGGGGGGGTGCCCCTAACTATGGCTACACCTTC. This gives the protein CASSGLRGGAPNYGYTF.

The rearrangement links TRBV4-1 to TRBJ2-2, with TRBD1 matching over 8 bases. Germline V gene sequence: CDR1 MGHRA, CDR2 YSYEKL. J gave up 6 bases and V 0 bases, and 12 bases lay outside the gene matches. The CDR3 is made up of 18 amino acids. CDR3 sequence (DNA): TGCGCCAGCAGCCAAGATCGGGCGTGGGACAGGAGGTCCGGGGAGCTGTTTTTT. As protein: CASSQDRAWDRRSGELFF.

The CDR3 bases are TGTGCCAGCAGCCCAGGCCGCGAGCTCTACGAGCAGTACTTC. Encoded protein: CASSPGRELYEQYF. The chain uses TRBV11-2 and TRBJ2-7; D is unclear. V lost 5 bases and J lost 3, with 14 bases in between. CDR1 SGHAT and CDR2 FQNNGV come from the germline V gene. This CDR3 has 14 residues.

CDR3 coding DNA: TGTGCCAGCAGCCTTAGCGGGGCTAGCACAGATACGCAGTATTTT. Translated: CASSLSGASTDTQYF. The chain combines TRBV11-2 with TRBJ2-3; 8 bases map to TRBD2. The ends lost 5 bases at V and 0 bases at J; junction bases unmatched: 4. CDR1 is SGHAT and CDR2 is FQNNGV in the germline V gene. The CDR3 contains 15 residues. Full variable domain (outside the CDR3, taken from reference TRBV11-2 and TRBJ2-3): EAGVAQSPRYKIIEKRQSVAFWCNPISGHATLYWYQQILGQGPKLLIQFQNNGVVDDSQLPKDRFSAERLKGVDSTLKIQPAKLEDSAVYLCASSLSGASTDTQYFGPGTRLTVL.

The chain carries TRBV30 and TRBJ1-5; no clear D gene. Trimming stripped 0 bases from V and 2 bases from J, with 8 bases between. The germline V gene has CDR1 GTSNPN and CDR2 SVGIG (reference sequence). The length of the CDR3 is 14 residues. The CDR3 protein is CAWSVSLGNQPQHF. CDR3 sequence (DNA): TGTGCCTGGAGTGTATCCCTTGGCAATCAGCCCCAGCATTTT.